This T cell receptor (beta chain) originates from a study of cytomegalovirus exposure and HLA in healthy donors. Findings and caveats of the study: Reports indicated that the classifier achieved high specificity and sensitivity in diagnosing cytomegalovirus status.

With respect to this clone: Its matching antigen is unknown.

The PCR was carried out with 60 Vbeta primers and 13 Jbeta primers. Only in-frame clones appear in the TCRdb table, and some are missing; sequencing was by immunoSEQ multiplex PCR. This sample has about 170,000 clones, with approximately 59% found just once. Sequenced material: PBMCs. The receptor was isolated from a man aged 35-49 years in good health and CMV-seronegative.

This chain's CDR3 is CASSPWTGSVTEAFF. The CDR3 DNA reads as TGTGCCAGCAGCCCCTGGACAGGGAGCGTCACTGAAGCTTTCTTT. The V gene is TRBV7-9, the J gene TRBJ1-1, with 8 bases aligning to TRBD1. The junction had 9 bases not matched to a gene; V was cut back by 5 bases and J by 4 bases. The length of the CDR3 is 15 residues. Germline CDR1 SEHNR, CDR2 FQNEAQ (reference sequence).